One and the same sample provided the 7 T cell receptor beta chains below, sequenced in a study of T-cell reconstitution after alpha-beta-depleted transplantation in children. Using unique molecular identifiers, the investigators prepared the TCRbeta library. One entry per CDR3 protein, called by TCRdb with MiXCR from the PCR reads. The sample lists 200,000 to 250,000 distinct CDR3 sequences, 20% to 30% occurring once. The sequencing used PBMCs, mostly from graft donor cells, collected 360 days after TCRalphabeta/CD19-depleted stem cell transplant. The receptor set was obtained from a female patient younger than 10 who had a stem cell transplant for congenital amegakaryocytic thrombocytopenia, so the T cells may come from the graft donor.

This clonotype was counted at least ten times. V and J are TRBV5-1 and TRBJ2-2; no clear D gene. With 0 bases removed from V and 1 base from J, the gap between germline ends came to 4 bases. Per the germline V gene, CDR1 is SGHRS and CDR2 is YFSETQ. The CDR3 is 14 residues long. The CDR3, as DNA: TGCGCCAGCAGCTTGGGACAGAACACCGGGGAGCTGTTTTTT. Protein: CASSLGQNTGELFF.

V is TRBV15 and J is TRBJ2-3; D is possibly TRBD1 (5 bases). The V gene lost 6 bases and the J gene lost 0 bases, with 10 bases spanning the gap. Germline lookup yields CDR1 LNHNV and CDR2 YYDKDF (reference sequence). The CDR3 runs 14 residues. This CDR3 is CATRGRVSTDTQYF. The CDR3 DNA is TGTGCCACCAGAGGCAGGGTGAGCACAGATACGCAGTATTTT.

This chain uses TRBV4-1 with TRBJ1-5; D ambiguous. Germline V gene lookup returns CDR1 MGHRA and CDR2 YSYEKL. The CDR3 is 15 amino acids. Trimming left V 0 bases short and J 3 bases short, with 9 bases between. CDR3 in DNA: TGCGCCAGCAGCCAAGATCTAAGGGACAATCAGCCCCAGCATTTT. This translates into CASSQDLRDNQPQHF.

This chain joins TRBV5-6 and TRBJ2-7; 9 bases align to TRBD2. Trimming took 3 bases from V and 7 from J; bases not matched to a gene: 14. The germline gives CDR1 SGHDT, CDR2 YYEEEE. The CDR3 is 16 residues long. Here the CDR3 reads CASSWGGTSPRREQYF. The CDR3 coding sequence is TGTGCCAGCAGCTGGGGAGGGACTAGCCCTAGGCGGGAGCAGTACTTC. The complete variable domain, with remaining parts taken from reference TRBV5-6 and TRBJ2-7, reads DAGVTQSPTHLIKTRGQQVTLRCSPKSGHDTVSWYQQALGQGPQFIFQYYEEEERQRGNFPDRFSGHQFPNYSSELNVNALLLGDSALYLCASSWGGTSPRREQYFGPGTRLTVT.

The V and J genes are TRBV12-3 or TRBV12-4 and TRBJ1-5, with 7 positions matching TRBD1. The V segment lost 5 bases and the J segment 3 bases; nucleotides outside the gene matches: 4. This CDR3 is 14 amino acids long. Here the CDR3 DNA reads TGTGCCAGCAGTACCGACAGGGCCAATCAGCCCCAGCATTTT. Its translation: CASSTDRANQPQHF.

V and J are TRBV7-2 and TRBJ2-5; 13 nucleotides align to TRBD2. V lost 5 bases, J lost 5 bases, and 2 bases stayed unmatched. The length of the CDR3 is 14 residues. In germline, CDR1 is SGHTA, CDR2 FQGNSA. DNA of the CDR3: TGTGCCAGCAGCCCGGGACTAGCGGGGGAGACCCAGTACTTC. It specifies CASSPGLAGETQYF.

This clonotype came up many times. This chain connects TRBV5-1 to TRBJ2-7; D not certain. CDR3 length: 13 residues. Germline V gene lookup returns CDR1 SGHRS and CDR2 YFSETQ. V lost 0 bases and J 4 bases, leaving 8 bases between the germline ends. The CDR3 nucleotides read TGCGCCAGCAGCTTGGATCCCAAATACGAGCAGTACTTC. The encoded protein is CASSLDPKYEQYF. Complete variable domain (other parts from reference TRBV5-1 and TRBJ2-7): KAGVTQTPRYLIKTRGQQVTLSCSPISGHRSVSWYQQTPGQGLQFLFEYFSETQRNKGNFPGRFSGRQFSNSRSEMNVSTLELGDSALYLCASSLDPKYEQYFGPGTRLTVT.